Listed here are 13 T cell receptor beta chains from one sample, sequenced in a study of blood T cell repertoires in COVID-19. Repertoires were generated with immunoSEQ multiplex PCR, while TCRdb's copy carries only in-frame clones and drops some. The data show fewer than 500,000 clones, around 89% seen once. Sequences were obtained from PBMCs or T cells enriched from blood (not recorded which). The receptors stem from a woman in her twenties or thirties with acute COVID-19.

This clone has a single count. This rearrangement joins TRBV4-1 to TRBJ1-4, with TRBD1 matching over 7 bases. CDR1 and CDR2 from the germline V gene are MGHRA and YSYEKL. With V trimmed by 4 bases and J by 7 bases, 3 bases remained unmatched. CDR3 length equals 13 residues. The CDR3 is CASSRQGSEKLFF. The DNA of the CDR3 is TGCGCCAGCAGCCGACAGGGAAGTGAAAAACTGTTTTTT.

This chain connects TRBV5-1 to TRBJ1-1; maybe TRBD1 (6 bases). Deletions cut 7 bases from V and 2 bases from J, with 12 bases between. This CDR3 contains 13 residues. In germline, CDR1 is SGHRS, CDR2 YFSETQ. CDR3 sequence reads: CASGLGANTEAFF. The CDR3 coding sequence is TGCGCCAGCGGGTTGGGGGCAAACACTGAAGCTTTCTTT. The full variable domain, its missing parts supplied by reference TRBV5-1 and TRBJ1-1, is KAGVTQTPRYLIKTRGQQVTLSCSPISGHRSVSWYQQTPGQGLQFLFEYFSETQRNKGNFPGRFSGRQFSNSRSEMNVSTLELGDSALYLCASGLGANTEAFFGQGTRLTVV.

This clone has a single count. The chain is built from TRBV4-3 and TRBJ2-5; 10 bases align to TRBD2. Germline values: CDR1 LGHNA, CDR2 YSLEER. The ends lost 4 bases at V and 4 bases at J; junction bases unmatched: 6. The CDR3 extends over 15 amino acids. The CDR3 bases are TGCGCCAGCAGCCGAGGACTAGCGGAAGCAGAGACCCAGTACTTC. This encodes CASSRGLAEAETQYF.

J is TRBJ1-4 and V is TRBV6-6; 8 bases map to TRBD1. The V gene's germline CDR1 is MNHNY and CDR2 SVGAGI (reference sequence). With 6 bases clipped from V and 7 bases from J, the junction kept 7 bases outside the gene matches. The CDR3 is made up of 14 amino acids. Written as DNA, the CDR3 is TGTGCCAGCAGCGGAGCAGGGGGCGGTGAAAAACTGTTTTTT. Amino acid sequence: CASSGAGGGEKLFF.

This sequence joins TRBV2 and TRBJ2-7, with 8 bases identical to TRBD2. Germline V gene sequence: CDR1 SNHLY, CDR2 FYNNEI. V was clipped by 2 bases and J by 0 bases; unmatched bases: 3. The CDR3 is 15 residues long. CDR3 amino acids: CASSELGTSSYEQYF. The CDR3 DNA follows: TGTGCCAGCAGTGAATTGGGGACTAGCTCCTACGAGCAGTACTTC.

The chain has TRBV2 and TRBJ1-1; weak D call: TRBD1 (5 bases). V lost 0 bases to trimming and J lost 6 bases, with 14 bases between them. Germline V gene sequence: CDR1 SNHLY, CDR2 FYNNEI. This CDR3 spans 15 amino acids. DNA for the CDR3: TGTGCCAGCAGTGAAGCGTCGGCAGGGAGGGCTGAAGCTTTCTTT. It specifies CASSEASAGRAEAFF.

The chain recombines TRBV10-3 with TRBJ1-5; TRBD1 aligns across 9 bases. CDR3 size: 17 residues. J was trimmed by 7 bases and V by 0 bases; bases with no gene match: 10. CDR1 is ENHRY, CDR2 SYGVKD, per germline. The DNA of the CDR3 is TGTGCCATCAGTGAGTCACCCGGGACAGGGATTGGGCAGCCCCAGCATTTT. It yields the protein CAISESPGTGIGQPQHF.

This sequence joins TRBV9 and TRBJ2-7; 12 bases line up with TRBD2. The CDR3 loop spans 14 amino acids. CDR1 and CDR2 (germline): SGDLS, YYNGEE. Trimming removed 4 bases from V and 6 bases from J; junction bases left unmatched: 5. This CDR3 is CASSLAGGPGEQYF. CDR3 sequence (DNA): TGTGCCAGCAGCCTAGCGGGGGGGCCAGGCGAGCAGTACTTC.

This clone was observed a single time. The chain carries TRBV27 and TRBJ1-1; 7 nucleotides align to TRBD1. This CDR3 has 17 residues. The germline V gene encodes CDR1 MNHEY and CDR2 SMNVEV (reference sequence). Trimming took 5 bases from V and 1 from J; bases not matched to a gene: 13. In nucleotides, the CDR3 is TGTGCCAGCAGTCCGCGGGACAGCCTAGGGAAGAACACTGAAGCTTTCTTT. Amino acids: CASSPRDSLGKNTEAFF.

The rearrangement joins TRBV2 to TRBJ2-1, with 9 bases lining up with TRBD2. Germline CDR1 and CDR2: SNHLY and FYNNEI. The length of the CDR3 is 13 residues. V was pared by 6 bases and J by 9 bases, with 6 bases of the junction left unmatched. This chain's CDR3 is CASRARLAAEQFF. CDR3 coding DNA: TGTGCCAGCAGAGCACGACTAGCGGCTGAGCAGTTCTTC.

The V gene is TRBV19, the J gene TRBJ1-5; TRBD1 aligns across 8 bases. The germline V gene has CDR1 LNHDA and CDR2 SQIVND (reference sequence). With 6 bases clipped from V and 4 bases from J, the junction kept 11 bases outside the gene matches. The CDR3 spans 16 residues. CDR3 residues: CASRNFLRDRNQPQHF. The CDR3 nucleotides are TGTGCCAGTAGAAATTTTCTTCGGGACAGGAATCAGCCCCAGCATTTT.

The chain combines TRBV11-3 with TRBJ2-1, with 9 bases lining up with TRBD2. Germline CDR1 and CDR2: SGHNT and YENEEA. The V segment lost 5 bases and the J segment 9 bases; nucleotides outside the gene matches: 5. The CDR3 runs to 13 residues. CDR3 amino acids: CASSPGLASEQFF. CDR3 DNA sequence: TGTGCCAGCAGCCCGGGACTAGCTAGTGAGCAGTTCTTC.

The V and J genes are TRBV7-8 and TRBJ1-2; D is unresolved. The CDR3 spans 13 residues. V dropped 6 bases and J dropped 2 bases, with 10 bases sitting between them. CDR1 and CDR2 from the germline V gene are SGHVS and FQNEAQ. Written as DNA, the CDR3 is TGTGCCAGCAGACCTGAAGAGAACTATGGCTACACCTTC. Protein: CASRPEENYGYTF.